This T cell receptor (beta chain) was observed in a study of cytomegalovirus exposure and HLA in healthy donors. PCR was performed using 60 Vbeta and 13 Jbeta primers. Some clones are missing from TCRdb's copy, which holds only in-frame ones; the method was immunoSEQ multiplex PCR. The sample consists of approximately 180,000 clones, approximately 86% of them appearing once. The CDR3 covers 13 residues. Germline lookup yields CDR1 LGHNA and CDR2 YSLEER. Trimming cost V 0 bases and J 7 bases, with 8 bases left between them. This sequence originates from a woman younger than 30 in good health and CMV-seronegative. This rearrangement joins TRBV4-3 to TRBJ2-3; D not resolved. Specimen: PBMCs. The CDR3 loop is CASSQEEIYTQYF. The CDR3 nucleotides are TGCGCCAGCAGCCAAGAAGAGATATATACGCAGTATTTT.